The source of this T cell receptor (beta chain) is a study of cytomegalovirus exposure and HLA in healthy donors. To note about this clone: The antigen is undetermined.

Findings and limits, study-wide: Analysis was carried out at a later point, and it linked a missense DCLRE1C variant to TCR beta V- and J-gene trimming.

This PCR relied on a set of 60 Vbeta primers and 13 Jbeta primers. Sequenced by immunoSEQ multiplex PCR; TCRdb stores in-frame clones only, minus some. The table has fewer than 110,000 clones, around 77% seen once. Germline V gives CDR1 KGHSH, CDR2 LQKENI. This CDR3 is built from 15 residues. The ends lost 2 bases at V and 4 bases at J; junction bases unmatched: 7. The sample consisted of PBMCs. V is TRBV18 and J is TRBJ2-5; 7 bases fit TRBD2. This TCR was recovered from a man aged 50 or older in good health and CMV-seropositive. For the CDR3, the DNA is TGTGCCAGCTCACCAGGGGCGGGAGCGGCAGAGACCCAGTACTTC. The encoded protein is CASSPGAGAAETQYF. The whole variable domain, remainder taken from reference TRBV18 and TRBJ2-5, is NAGVMQNPRHLVRRRGQEARLRCSPMKGHSHVYWYRQLPEEGLKFMVYLQKENIIDESGMPKERFSAEFPKEGPSILRIQQVVRGDSAAYFCASSPGAGAAETQYFGPGTRLLVL.